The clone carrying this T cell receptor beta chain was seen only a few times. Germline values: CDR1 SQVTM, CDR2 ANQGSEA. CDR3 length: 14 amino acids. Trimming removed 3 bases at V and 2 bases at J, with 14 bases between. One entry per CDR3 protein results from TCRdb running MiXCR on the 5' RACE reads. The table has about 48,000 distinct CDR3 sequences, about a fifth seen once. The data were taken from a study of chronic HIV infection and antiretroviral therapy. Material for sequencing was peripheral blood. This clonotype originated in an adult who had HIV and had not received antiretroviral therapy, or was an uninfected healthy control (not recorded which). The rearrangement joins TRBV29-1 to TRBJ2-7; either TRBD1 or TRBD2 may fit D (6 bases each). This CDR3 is CSVDRGRVTYEQYF. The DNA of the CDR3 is TGCAGCGTTGATCGGGGGCGCGTTACCTACGAGCAGTACTTC.